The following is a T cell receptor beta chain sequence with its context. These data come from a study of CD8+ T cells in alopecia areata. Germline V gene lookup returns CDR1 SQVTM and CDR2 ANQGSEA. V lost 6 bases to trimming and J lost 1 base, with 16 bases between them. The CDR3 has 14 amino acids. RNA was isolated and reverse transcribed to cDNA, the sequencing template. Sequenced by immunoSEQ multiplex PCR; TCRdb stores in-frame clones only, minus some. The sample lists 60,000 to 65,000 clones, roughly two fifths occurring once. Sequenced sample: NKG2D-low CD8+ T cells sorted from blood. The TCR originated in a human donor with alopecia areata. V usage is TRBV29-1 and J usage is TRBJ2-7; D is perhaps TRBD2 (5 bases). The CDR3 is CSVAGVEGSYEQYF. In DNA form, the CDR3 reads TGCAGCGTGGCCGGGGTTGAAGGTTCCTACGAGCAGTACTTC.